The 23 T cell receptor beta chains given below trace back to one sample, sequenced in a study of shared clonotypes between healthy human individuals. Sequencing was performed with immunoSEQ multiplex PCR; in TCRdb, only in-frame clones are kept and a portion is missing. The data show 1,500,000 or so clones, approximately 98.5% seen once. What was sequenced was naive CD4+ T cells sorted from blood. Subset reported: CD45RA+ positively selected. These receptors all stem from a man in his thirties or forties in good health.

The chain recombines TRBV5-1 with TRBJ2-3, with D unresolved. Germline V lookup: CDR1 SGHRS, CDR2 YFSETQ. V was pared by 2 bases and J by 10 bases, with 11 bases between. The CDR3 is 12 amino acids. Here the CDR3 reads CASSFRPGSQYF. The CDR3 DNA follows: TGCGCCAGCAGCTTCAGGCCCGGTTCGCAGTATTTT.

The V gene is TRBV29-1, the J gene TRBJ2-7, with D unclear. Germline V gene data show CDR1 as SQVTM and CDR2 as ANQGSEA. The CDR3 totals 11 residues. Trimming took 3 bases from V and 5 from J, leaving 8 bases between them. The CDR3, as DNA: TGCAGCGTTGAGGTCAGTGACGAGCAGTACTTC. Protein: CSVEVSDEQYF.

CDR3 amino acids: CAISETQTGREQYF. CDR3 bases: TGTGCCATCAGTGAGACCCAGACAGGGCGGGAGCAGTACTTC. This chain uses TRBV10-3 with TRBJ2-7; 7 positions match TRBD1. Germline assignment: CDR1 ENHRY and CDR2 SYGVKD. The J segment lost 7 bases and the V segment lost 2 bases, leaving 8 bases of the junction unmatched. The CDR3 has 14 amino acids.

The J gene is TRBJ2-7, the V gene TRBV6-5; possible D gene TRBD2, 6 bases. The CDR3 is 15 residues long. The germline V and J ends were trimmed by 6 bases and 6 bases, with 21 bases remaining between them. Germline values: CDR1 MNHEY, CDR2 SVGAGI. Here the CDR3 DNA reads TGTGCCAGCAGCCTCCGGGACTTAAGGTTGAGCGAGCAGTACTTC. Encoded protein: CASSLRDLRLSEQYF.

The chain employs TRBV28 and TRBJ1-4; 9 nucleotides agree with TRBD1. CDR1 and CDR2 from the germline V gene are MDHEN and SYDVKM. Trimming took 6 bases from V and 5 from J; bases not matched to a gene: 10. The CDR3 is made up of 16 amino acids. The CDR3 region has the DNA TGTGCCAGCAGATCGGGACAGGGAAGGACAAATGAAAAACTGTTTTTT. Translation: CASRSGQGRTNEKLFF.

This chain connects TRBV4-1 to TRBJ2-1, with D tentatively TRBD1 (5 bases). The germline V and J ends were trimmed by 1 base and 7 bases, with 17 bases remaining between them. CDR3 size: 16 residues. Germline loops: CDR1 MGHRA, CDR2 YSYEKL. The CDR3 loop is CASSQAQGSRWNEQFF. The CDR3 DNA follows: TGCGCCAGCAGCCAAGCGCAGGGATCTCGTTGGAATGAGCAGTTCTTC.

The CDR3 reads CASSLRLAGGDYEQFF. The CDR3 DNA reads TGTGCCAGCAGCCTACGACTAGCGGGAGGAGACTATGAGCAGTTCTTC. This chain links TRBV7-6 with TRBJ2-1; 13 nucleotides agree with TRBD2. This CDR3 region has 16 residues. The V gene's germline CDR1 is SGHVS and CDR2 FNYEAQ. With V trimmed by 5 bases and J by 8 bases, 9 bases remained unmatched. Full variable domain (outside the CDR3, taken from reference TRBV7-6 and TRBJ2-1): GAGVSQSPRYKVTKRGQDVALRCDPISGHVSLYWYRQALGQGPEFLTYFNYEAQQDKSGLPNDRFSAERPEGSISTLTIQRTEQRDSAMYRCASSLRLAGGDYEQFFGPGTRLTVL.

This clone was seen once. This chain links TRBV11-3 with TRBJ2-2; D unresolved. Germline V CDR1 and CDR2: SGHNT, YENEEA. The CDR3 loop spans 18 amino acids. V lost 0 bases to trimming and J lost 0 bases, with 14 bases between them. The CDR3 here is CASSLDQMGSPNTGELFF. The CDR3 bases are TGTGCCAGCAGCTTAGATCAAATGGGGTCACCGAACACCGGGGAGCTGTTTTTT.

The rearrangement joins TRBV7-2 to TRBJ2-7; 10 positions match TRBD2. Germline V gene sequence: CDR1 SGHTA, CDR2 FQGNSA. V was pared by 2 bases and J by 1 base, with 11 bases of the junction left unmatched. CDR3 length: 18 residues. CDR3 bases: TGTGCCAGCAGCTTACTAGCGGGAGCCCTGGGTCCTTCCTACGAGCAGTACTTC. This translates into CASSLLAGALGPSYEQYF.

V and J are TRBV5-5 and TRBJ2-3; D perhaps matches TRBD1 (5 bases). CDR1 is SGHKS, CDR2 YYEKEE, per germline (reference sequence). The CDR3 is made up of 18 amino acids. Trimming pared 0 bases from V and 1 base from J, leaving 18 bases between. The chain's CDR3 is CASSLEVGAGSGTDTQYF. CDR3 coding DNA: TGTGCCAGCAGCTTGGAGGTTGGGGCAGGGTCTGGCACAGATACGCAGTATTTT.

The CDR3 DNA reads as TGTGCCAGCAGCGGGCGGACAGGACTCGATAGCAATCAGCCCCAGCATTTT. Protein: CASSGRTGLDSNQPQHF. The rearrangement uses TRBV5-8 and TRBJ1-5, with 7 nucleotides matching TRBD1. Germline CDR1 SGHTS, CDR2 YDEGEE. The ends lost 4 bases at V and 0 bases at J; junction bases unmatched: 10. The CDR3 is 17 amino acids.

The V and J genes are TRBV2 and TRBJ1-1; D unresolved. V was cut by 3 bases and J by 2 bases, with 7 bases left in between. The V gene's germline CDR1 is SNHLY and CDR2 FYNNEI. This CDR3 spans 13 amino acids. CDR3: CASSDEYNTEAFF. The CDR3 coding sequence is TGTGCCAGCAGTGATGAGTATAACACTGAAGCTTTCTTT.

This clone was counted a single time. V and J are TRBV2 and TRBJ1-2; TRBD1 might be the D (5 bases). There are 15 residues in the CDR3. Trimming removed 2 bases at V and 5 bases at J, with 15 bases between. The germline V gene encodes CDR1 SNHLY and CDR2 FYNNEI. CDR3 nucleotide sequence: TGTGCCAGCAGTGAATCGGGGAAGGGGAGGTATGGCTACACCTTC. Translated: CASSESGKGRYGYTF.

The chain uses TRBV6-6 and TRBJ2-3; TRBD2 might be the D (5 bases). Between the trimmed V and J ends, which lost 6 bases and 7 bases, there was a span of 11 bases. The germline V gene has CDR1 MNHNY and CDR2 SVGAGI (reference sequence). The length of the CDR3 is 12 residues. This chain's CDR3 is CASRSGRNTQYF. The DNA for the CDR3 is TGTGCCAGCAGAAGCGGCCGGAATACGCAGTATTTT.

This chain joins TRBV6-1 and TRBJ2-3; unclear D gene. The germline V gene encodes CDR1 MNHNS and CDR2 SASEGT. CDR3 size: 13 residues. V was shortened by 6 bases and J by 3 bases, with 10 bases between the two germline ends. The CDR3 DNA reads as TGTGCCAGCAGGGCCTCCGTAACAGATACGCAGTATTTT. Translated, it gives CASRASVTDTQYF.

The V call is TRBV19, the J call TRBJ2-2, with TRBD2 matching over 7 bases. CDR1 and CDR2 (germline): LNHDA, SQIVND (reference sequence). CDR3 length equals 15 residues. With 2 bases clipped from V and 6 bases from J, the junction kept 6 bases outside the gene matches. In DNA, the CDR3 is TGTGCCAGTAGTATACGGGGGAGGGCCCCCGGGGAGCTGTTTTTT. Amino acid sequence: CASSIRGRAPGELFF.

This clone was recorded once. The rearrangement uses TRBV6-5 and TRBJ2-7, with D perhaps matching TRBD2 (5 bases). There are 14 residues in the CDR3. Trimming shortened V by 4 bases and J by 6 bases, and 16 bases separated the two germline ends. Per the germline V gene, CDR1 is MNHEY and CDR2 is SVGAGI. The CDR3, as DNA: TGTGCCAGCAGTTCGACGAGGCGGGCAGTCGAGCAGTACTTC. Protein: CASSSTRRAVEQYF.

The genes are TRBV5-4 and TRBJ2-5; D is uncertain. The V and J ends lost 5 bases and 4 bases respectively, with 6 bases between them. From germline, CDR1 is SGHNT and CDR2 YYREEE (reference sequence). The CDR3 is 11 amino acids. CDR3 protein: CASRVSETQYF. The CDR3 DNA reads as TGTGCCAGCAGGGTTTCAGAGACCCAGTACTTC. Looking up the rest from reference TRBV5-4 and TRBJ2-5 gives the full variable domain: ETGVTQSPTHLIKTRGQQVTLRCSSQSGHNTVSWYQQALGQGPQFIFQYYREEENGRGNFPPRFSGLQFPNYSSELNVNALELDDSALYLCASRVSETQYFGPGTRLLVL.

The chain has TRBV29-1 and TRBJ2-7, with D tentatively TRBD1 (6 bases). Germline loops: CDR1 SQVTM, CDR2 ANQGSEA. The germline V and J ends were trimmed by 6 bases and 3 bases, with 21 bases remaining between them. The CDR3 is 15 residues long. CDR3 residues: CSVRTQRQGIYEQYF. The CDR3, as DNA: TGCAGCGTCCGAACCCAGAGGCAGGGGATCTACGAGCAGTACTTC.

This chain connects TRBV5-1 to TRBJ1-1; TRBD1 agrees at 8 bases. Germline CDR1 and CDR2: SGHRS and YFSETQ. Trimming took 4 bases from V and 2 from J; bases not matched to a gene: 7. This CDR3 contains 15 residues. CDR3 DNA sequence: TGCGCCAGCAGCCGTACCGACAGGGGAAACACTGAAGCTTTCTTT. Translating it yields CASSRTDRGNTEAFF.

The chain recombines TRBV18 with TRBJ1-2, with D possibly TRBD1 on 6 matching bases. Trimming shortened V by 5 bases and J by 5 bases, and 24 bases separated the two germline ends. Germline V gives CDR1 KGHSH, CDR2 LQKENI. The CDR3 is 17 residues long. The chain's CDR3 is CASSADRSSSTRYGYTF. The CDR3 nucleotides read TGTGCCAGCTCAGCCGACAGGTCGTCATCGACTCGTTATGGCTACACCTTC.

The V and J genes are TRBV27 and TRBJ2-3; D may be TRBD1 or TRBD2 (5 bases each). V was pared by 8 bases and J by 6 bases, with 21 bases between. This CDR3 is 15 amino acids long. CDR1 and CDR2 from the germline V gene are MNHEY and SMNVEV (reference sequence). CDR3 sequence reads: CASHAGTGLPDTQYF. The CDR3 DNA is TGTGCCAGCCATGCCGGGACGGGGCTCCCGGATACGCAGTATTTT.

This sequence joins TRBV12-5 and TRBJ1-1; the D is unclear. Germline V lookup: CDR1 LGHNT, CDR2 FRNRAP. CDR3 length: 15 residues. With 5 bases removed from V and 1 base from J, the gap between germline ends came to 14 bases. DNA of the CDR3: TGTGCTAGTGGTCTTGGGGTGGAGAGGAACACTGAAGCTTTCTTT. Translation: CASGLGVERNTEAFF.